This T cell receptor beta chain was found in a study of blood T cells in healthy people across ages. Combining a sample-barcoded 5' primer with a J-beta primer mix, a second PCR ran for about 7 to 12 cycles. TCRdb independently ran MiXCR on the 5' RACE reads; one entry per CDR3 protein. Found here are about 1 million distinct CDR3 sequences, less than 50% of them singletons; the top ten hold about 19%. CDR3 size: 15 residues. V lost 5 bases to trimming and J lost 6 bases; unmatched junction nucleotides: 9. Germline V CDR1 and CDR2: MGHDK, SYGVNS. The sequence was collected from a woman aged 60-70 years in good health. Specimen: blood. The chain couples TRBV25-1 to TRBJ1-1; TRBD1 matches 10 bases. Here the CDR3 DNA reads TGTGCCAGCAGTCCGCCGACAGGGGGCATCGCTGAAGCTTTCTTT. Translating it yields CASSPPTGGIAEAFF.